Presented here are 27 T cell receptor beta chains from one specimen sequenced in a study of shared T cell receptors in the human thymus. The protocol was immunoSEQ multiplex PCR, while the TCRdb copy is restricted to in-frame clones and leaves out a portion. The repertoire holds under 850,000 clones, with approximately 88% as singletons. This same sample was also taken into another study, of human thymus T cells.

Material: thymocytes. The source is a boy younger than two with a congenital heart defect.

This sequence joins TRBV6-4 and TRBJ2-3, with 7 bases aligning to TRBD2. After removal of 6 bases from V and 2 bases from J, the junction contained 2 bases not matched to a gene. CDR1 and CDR2 (germline): MRHNA, SNTAGT. CDR3 length: 13 amino acids. CDR3 sequence reads: CASRGLPTDTQYF. The CDR3 bases are TGTGCCAGCAGGGGACTACCCACAGATACGCAGTATTTT.

The chain is built from TRBV25-1 and TRBJ1-1, with a weak D call TRBD1 (5 bases). Trimming took 6 bases from V and 5 from J, leaving 16 bases between them. Germline CDR1 MGHDK, CDR2 SYGVNS. This CDR3 spans 14 amino acids. The DNA for the CDR3 is TGTGCCAGCAGACCACAGGATCGGTGGACTGAAGCTTTCTTT. Protein: CASRPQDRWTEAFF.

This sequence joins TRBV5-4 and TRBJ2-3; 13 bases align to TRBD2. CDR1 is SGHNT and CDR2 is YYREEE in the germline V gene (reference sequence). The CDR3 extends over 16 amino acids. Trimming removed 4 bases from V and 3 bases from J; junction bases left unmatched: 5. The CDR3 DNA follows: TGTGCCAGCAGCCCTCAGACTAGCGGGAGGACAGATACGCAGTATTTT. The encoded protein is CASSPQTSGRTDTQYF.

This rearrangement joins TRBV6-5 to TRBJ2-3; D is undetermined. The CDR3 length is 15 residues. Trimming shortened V by 8 bases and J by 2 bases, and 17 bases separated the two germline ends. Germline V CDR1 and CDR2: MNHEY, SVGAGI. The CDR3 nucleotides read TGTGCCAGCTACCCGAGCCTCCGACTCACAGATACGCAGTATTTT. It encodes CASYPSLRLTDTQYF.

The gene calls are TRBV4-3 and TRBJ1-2; 9 bases align to TRBD1. V was pared by 3 bases and J by 7 bases, with 12 bases of the junction left unmatched. Germline values: CDR1 LGHNA, CDR2 YSLEER. The CDR3 totals 16 residues. The CDR3 coding sequence is TGCGCCAGCAGCCAGAAAGGACAGGGGAAAATCGGTGGCTACACCTTC. It codes for CASSQKGQGKIGGYTF.

This rearrangement joins TRBV14 to TRBJ2-2; the D gene is possibly TRBD2 (6 bases). Trimming left V 4 bases short and J 2 bases short, with 14 bases between. Germline lookup yields CDR1 SGHDN and CDR2 FVKESK. The CDR3 loop spans 16 amino acids. The CDR3 here is CASSPAGTFNTGELFF. For the CDR3, the DNA is TGTGCCAGCAGCCCCGCGGGGACTTTTAACACCGGGGAGCTGTTTTTT.

The chain combines TRBV12-2 with TRBJ1-2; TRBD1 was called by the table and not checked on the DNA. TRBV12-2 is classified as a pseudogene. The CDR3 length is 15 residues. The CDR3 spells CASRLGRTGSYGYTF. The CDR3, as DNA: TGTGCAAGTCGCTTAGGGAGGACAGGGTCCTATGGCTACACCTTC.

The chain is built from TRBV27 and TRBJ2-3, with TRBD1 matching 7 bases. CDR1 and CDR2 (germline): MNHEY, SMNVEV (reference sequence). This CDR3 has 14 residues. Trimming took 5 bases from V and 6 from J; bases not matched to a gene: 8. The CDR3 protein is CASSDRVEVDTQYF. Written as DNA, the CDR3 is TGTGCCAGCAGTGACAGGGTGGAGGTGGATACGCAGTATTTT.

The chain employs TRBV27 and TRBJ1-1; tentative D call: TRBD1 (6 bases). V lost 4 bases to trimming and J lost 1 base, with 16 bases between them. The germline CDR1 and CDR2 sequences are MNHEY and SMNVEV (reference sequence). CDR3 length equals 16 residues. The CDR3 bases are TGTGCCAGCAGTTCTAGGGGGAGCAGAAAGAACACTGAAGCTTTCTTT. This codes for CASSSRGSRKNTEAFF.

V is TRBV6-7 and J is TRBJ2-7; D might be TRBD1 (5 bases). TRBV6-7 is reported as an ORF; its role is uncertain. Between the trimmed V and J ends, which lost 7 bases and 0 bases, there was a span of 19 bases. The CDR3 covers 16 residues. CDR3 in DNA: TGTGCCAGCAAGTACACTCCACAGGAAACCTCCTACGAGCAGTACTTC. It yields the protein CASKYTPQETSYEQYF.

The V call is TRBV5-6, the J call TRBJ2-7; a possible D gene is TRBD2 (6 bases). The CDR3 has 13 amino acids. Per germline, CDR1 SGHDT and CDR2 YYEEEE. Trimming took 3 bases from V and 7 from J, leaving 14 bases between them. CDR3 nucleotides: TGTGCCAGCAGCTACGGGACTCTAGCGGAGCAGTACTTC. It codes for CASSYGTLAEQYF.

This rearrangement joins TRBV28 to TRBJ2-7; 8 nucleotides line up with TRBD2. The germline gives CDR1 MDHEN, CDR2 SYDVKM. This CDR3 has 16 amino acids. Germline trimming cut 3 bases from V and 1 base from J; bases unmatched to any gene: 8. CDR3: CASSFRRVAGSYEQYF. CDR3 in DNA: TGTGCCAGCAGTTTCCGGAGGGTAGCGGGATCCTACGAGCAGTACTTC.

The CDR3 nucleotides are TGTGCCAGCACGGCCGGGGAGCTGTTTTTT. Encoded protein: CASTAGELFF. The chain uses TRBV6-1 and TRBJ2-2; no reliable D call. The CDR3 runs to 10 residues. The germline V and J ends were trimmed by 7 bases and 6 bases, with 3 bases remaining between them. CDR1 and CDR2 from the germline V gene are MNHNS and SASEGT.

The J gene is TRBJ2-5, the V gene TRBV12-1; TRBD2, the D gene given by the table, was not confirmed from the DNA. TRBV12-1 is flagged as a pseudogene. This CDR3 comprises 14 residues. The CDR3 reads CASSFTGGRETQYF. Here the CDR3 DNA reads TGTGCCAGCAGCTTCACGGGGGGTCGGGAGACCCAGTACTTC.

The genes are TRBV30 and TRBJ2-1; 8 bases align to TRBD2. This CDR3 region has 18 residues. Germline V gene data show CDR1 as GTSNPN and CDR2 as SVGIG (reference sequence). Trimming removed 5 bases from V and 6 bases from J; junction bases left unmatched: 21. CDR3 in DNA: TGTGCCTGGGGGAACGGTAGATTAAGCGGGAGTTCTTTCAATGAGCAGTTCTTC. As protein: CAWGNGRLSGSSFNEQFF.

The chain carries TRBV9 and TRBJ2-7; 13 bases agree with TRBD2. From germline, CDR1 is SGDLS and CDR2 YYNGEE. This CDR3 comprises 18 residues. V dropped 0 bases and J dropped 7; count of bases not matched to a gene: 13. For the CDR3, the DNA is TGTGCCAGCAGCGTAGGGCCCAGGACTAGCGGGAGCGTCCTTGAGCAGTACTTC. Translation gives CASSVGPRTSGSVLEQYF.

A remark on this clone: Other DNA sequences of this sample code for an identical CDR3. The chain uses TRBV5-4 and TRBJ1-5; 8 nucleotides match TRBD1. J gave up 7 bases and V 4 bases, and 4 bases lay outside the gene matches. Germline V gene data show CDR1 as SGHNT and CDR2 as YYREEE (reference sequence). The CDR3 length is 13 residues. CDR3 in amino acids: CASSPDRGQPQHF. CDR3 coding DNA: TGTGCCAGCAGCCCAGACAGGGGCCAGCCCCAGCATTTT.

The chain uses TRBV27 and TRBJ2-7; no reliable D call. Looked up from germline, CDR1 is MNHEY and CDR2 is SMNVEV (reference sequence). This CDR3 has 12 amino acids. Between the trimmed V and J ends, which lost 8 bases and 2 bases, there was a span of 10 bases. DNA for the CDR3: TGTGCCAGCCAGACGAGCGCCTACGAGCAGTACTTC. Encoded protein: CASQTSAYEQYF.

The V call is TRBV2, the J call TRBJ2-7, with TRBD1 as a possible D gene (5 bases). The V gene lost 3 bases and the J gene lost 2 bases, with 20 bases spanning the gap. Germline CDR1 is SNHLY and CDR2 is FYNNEI. This CDR3 has 17 residues. The CDR3 region is CASSEHISTKGAYEQYF. CDR3 coding DNA: TGTGCCAGCAGTGAGCACATTTCGACAAAAGGGGCCTACGAGCAGTACTTC.

The CDR3 spells CASSPSGLAADTQYF. The DNA of the CDR3 is TGCGCCAGCAGCCCATCGGGACTAGCGGCAGATACGCAGTATTTT. The chain uses TRBV4-1 and TRBJ2-3; 11 bases are a match to TRBD2. The CDR3 runs 15 residues. The V gene end was trimmed by 4 bases and the J gene end by 4 bases; junction bases not matched to a gene: 4. Germline values: CDR1 MGHRA, CDR2 YSYEKL.

This chain uses TRBV2 with TRBJ2-1; tentative D call: TRBD2 (6 bases). Germline assignment: CDR1 SNHLY and CDR2 FYNNEI. The CDR3 totals 15 residues. V lost 2 bases to trimming and J lost 2 bases, with 10 bases between them. This CDR3 is CASSESQRAYNEQFF. The CDR3, as DNA: TGTGCCAGCAGTGAATCCCAGCGGGCCTACAATGAGCAGTTCTTC.

This clone was detected once. The rearrangement joins TRBV19 to TRBJ2-7, with 7 bases matching TRBD2. V lost 4 bases, J lost 2 bases, and 8 bases stayed unmatched. This CDR3 comprises 15 residues. Germline V gives CDR1 LNHDA, CDR2 SQIVND (reference sequence). For the CDR3, the DNA is TGTGCCAGTAGTAGGTCCGGGACTAACACCTACGAGCAGTACTTC. Its protein is CASSRSGTNTYEQYF. Full variable domain (rest looked up from reference TRBV19 and TRBJ2-7): DGGITQSPKYLFRKEGQNVTLSCEQNLNHDAMYWYRQDPGQGLRLIYYSQIVNDFQKGDIAEGYSVSREKKESFPLTVTSAQKNPTAFYLCASSRSGTNTYEQYFGPGTRLTVT.

The chain uses TRBV28 and TRBJ1-5; TRBD1 agrees at 10 bases. The CDR3 consists of 15 residues. Losses at the gene ends were 5 bases for V and 6 bases for J; bases not matched to a gene: 7. From germline, CDR1 is MDHEN and CDR2 SYDVKM. The CDR3 region has the DNA TGTGCCAGCAGTCGACCCGGGGACAGGGGTCAGCCCCAGCATTTT. This encodes CASSRPGDRGQPQHF.

This CDR3 reads CASSDKSYGYTF. DNA of the CDR3: TGTGCCAGCAGTGATAAATCCTATGGCTACACCTTC. The genes are TRBV6-4 and TRBJ1-2; D is undetermined. There are 12 residues in the CDR3. Between the trimmed V and J ends, which lost 3 bases and 4 bases, there was a span of 6 bases. Germline V gene lookup returns CDR1 MRHNA and CDR2 SNTAGT.

CDR3 bases: TGTGCCAGCTCACTGCAGACTAGCGGGAGGGTCCACGAGCAGTACTTC. This gives the protein CASSLQTSGRVHEQYF. The V call is TRBV18, the J call TRBJ2-7; 14 positions agree with TRBD2. Germline V gene data show CDR1 as KGHSH and CDR2 as LQKENI. The CDR3 contains 16 residues. V dropped 4 bases and J dropped 5; count of bases not matched to a gene: 7. Full variable domain (outside the CDR3, taken from reference TRBV18 and TRBJ2-7): NAGVMQNPRHLVRRRGQEARLRCSPMKGHSHVYWYRQLPEEGLKFMVYLQKENIIDESGMPKERFSAEFPKEGPSILRIQQVVRGDSAAYFCASSLQTSGRVHEQYFGPGTRLTVT.

This chain joins TRBV7-8 and TRBJ2-1; possible D gene TRBD2, 5 bases. CDR1 is SGHVS, CDR2 FQNEAQ, per germline. This CDR3 has 14 residues. Trimming pared 1 base from V and 7 bases from J, leaving 11 bases between. CDR3 in DNA: TGTGCCAGCAGCTTAGACGCAACTAGGAATGAGCAGTTCTTC. Translating gives CASSLDATRNEQFF.

This clone occurred once. This sequence joins TRBV9 and TRBJ2-3, with no clear D. Trimming pared 7 bases from V and 4 bases from J, leaving 7 bases between. Germline V gene lookup returns CDR1 SGDLS and CDR2 YYNGEE. The CDR3 covers 11 residues. The CDR3 region is CASCEADTQYF. CDR3 nucleotides: TGTGCCAGCTGTGAGGCAGATACGCAGTATTTT.